The rows below give T cell receptor beta chains drawn from one sample of a study of blood T cell repertoires in COVID-19. Data came from immunoSEQ multiplex PCR; TCRdb stores just in-frame clones and leaves some out. Among about 300,000 clones listed, just under 90% were seen once. Sequenced: PBMCs or T cells enriched from blood (not recorded which). The receptors originated from a woman aged 45-60 years who had been exposed to COVID-19. Both conserved end residues are part of each CDR3. The order of the fields is clone size, D gene, V gene, J gene, CDR3 protein, CDR3 DNA. D genes are given only for firm matches. Clone size is stated in some rows and not others, as once, few, many or a class when expanded.

clone size: .
D gene: TRBD1
V gene: TRBV30
J gene: TRBJ1-4
CDR3 protein: CAWSYSGTANEKLFF
CDR3 DNA: TGTGCCTGGAGTTACTCCGGGACAGCAAATGAAAAACTGTTTTTT

clone size: .
D gene: TRBD1
V gene: TRBV5-1
J gene: TRBJ2-3
CDR3 protein: CASRGRLASTDTQYF
CDR3 DNA: TGCGCAAGCAGGGGGCGGCTAGCGAGCACAGATACGCAGTATTTT

clone size: .
D gene: TRBD1
V gene: TRBV5-1
J gene: TRBJ1-2
CDR3 protein: CASSWPGQGGDGYTF
CDR3 DNA: TGCGCCAGCAGCTGGCCGGGACAGGGAGGGGATGGCTACACCTTC

clone size: .
D gene: .
V gene: TRBV12-3/TRBV12-4
J gene: TRBJ2-3
CDR3 protein: CASSWGPTDTQYF
CDR3 DNA: TGTGCCAGCAGTTGGGGGCCCACAGATACGCAGTATTTT

clone size: .
D gene: .
V gene: TRBV15
J gene: TRBJ2-2
CDR3 protein: CATSNELANTGELFF
CDR3 DNA: TGTGCCACCAGCAACGAGCTCGCGAACACCGGGGAGCTGTTTTTT

clone size: .
D gene: TRBD1
V gene: TRBV7-2
J gene: TRBJ2-5
CDR3 protein: CASSPGTGGIRETQYF
CDR3 DNA: TGTGCCAGCAGCCCGGGGACAGGGGGTATAAGAGAGACCCAGTACTTC

clone size: .
D gene: .
V gene: TRBV28
J gene: TRBJ2-7
CDR3 protein: CASRPGSAGSSYEQYF
CDR3 DNA: TGTGCCAGCAGGCCCGGTTCGGCGGGGTCGTCCTACGAGCAGTACTTC

clone size: .
D gene: TRBD1
V gene: TRBV5-1
J gene: TRBJ1-1
CDR3 protein: CASSIAGQGAREAFF
CDR3 DNA: TGCGCCAGCAGCATCGCGGGACAGGGGGCCCGTGAAGCTTTCTTT

clone size: .
D gene: .
V gene: TRBV5-1
J gene: TRBJ1-3
CDR3 protein: CASSRFSQENSFSGNTIYF
CDR3 DNA: TGCGCCAGCAGCAGGTTCTCACAGGAAAATAGTTTCTCTGGAAACACCATATATTTT

clone size: .
D gene: TRBD1
V gene: TRBV5-1
J gene: TRBJ2-7
CDR3 protein: CASSLGQGRFWEQYF
CDR3 DNA: TGCGCCAGCAGCCTGGGACAGGGGAGATTCTGGGAGCAGTACTTC

clone size: .
D gene: TRBD1
V gene: TRBV5-1
J gene: TRBJ2-1
CDR3 protein: CASSSGQGKYNEQFF
CDR3 DNA: TGCGCCAGCAGCTCGGGACAGGGAAAGTACAATGAGCAGTTCTTC

clone size: .
D gene: TRBD1
V gene: TRBV4-2
J gene: TRBJ1-1
CDR3 protein: CASSHFGQDGATEAFF
CDR3 DNA: TGTGCCAGCAGCCATTTTGGACAGGACGGGGCCACTGAAGCTTTCTTT

clone size: .
D gene: TRBD2
V gene: TRBV11-2
J gene: TRBJ2-5
CDR3 protein: CASSFSSGGARETQYF
CDR3 DNA: TGTGCCAGCAGCTTCTCAAGCGGGGGGGCCCGAGAGACCCAGTACTTC

clone size: .
D gene: TRBD2
V gene: TRBV28
J gene: TRBJ2-7
CDR3 protein: CASYSGSSYEQYF
CDR3 DNA: TGTGCCAGTTATAGCGGGAGCTCCTACGAGCAGTACTTC

clone size: once
D gene: TRBD1
V gene: TRBV3-1/TRBV3-2
J gene: TRBJ1-1
CDR3 protein: CASSQGQGVFF
CDR3 DNA: TGTGCCAGCAGCCAGGGACAGGGAGTATTCTTT

clone size: .
D gene: .
V gene: TRBV3-1/TRBV3-2
J gene: TRBJ1-1
CDR3 protein: CASSQEARASFMNTEAFF
CDR3 DNA: TGTGCCAGCAGCCAAGAGGCCAGGGCATCTTTTATGAACACTGAAGCTTTCTTT

clone size: once
D gene: .
V gene: TRBV27
J gene: TRBJ1-1
CDR3 protein: CASSFHQGNTEAFF
CDR3 DNA: TGTGCCAGCAGTTTCCACCAGGGTAACACTGAAGCTTTCTTT

clone size: .
D gene: TRBD1
V gene: TRBV20-1
J gene: TRBJ1-1
CDR3 protein: CSASFLTGDYTSATMDTEAFF
CDR3 DNA: TGCAGTGCTAGTTTTCTTACAGGGGATTATACAAGTGCTACGATGGACACTGAAGCTTTCTTT

clone size: .
D gene: .
V gene: TRBV11-2
J gene: TRBJ1-1
CDR3 protein: CASSPSTDTEAFF
CDR3 DNA: TGTGCCAGCAGCCCCTCGACAGACACTGAAGCTTTCTTT

clone size: .
D gene: .
V gene: TRBV6-5
J gene: TRBJ2-7
CDR3 protein: CASSDPPREAEQYF
CDR3 DNA: TGTGCCAGCAGCGACCCCCCCCGGGAAGCCGAGCAGTACTTC

clone size: .
D gene: TRBD1
V gene: TRBV30
J gene: TRBJ1-2
CDR3 protein: CAWGDEGAYGYTF
CDR3 DNA: TGTGCCTGGGGAGATGAGGGGGCTTATGGCTACACCTTC

clone size: .
D gene: .
V gene: TRBV10-3
J gene: TRBJ1-4
CDR3 protein: CAISESTPQGPTNEKLFF
CDR3 DNA: TGTGCCATCAGTGAGTCGACCCCCCAGGGGCCCACTAATGAAAAACTGTTTTTT

clone size: .
D gene: TRBD1
V gene: TRBV15
J gene: TRBJ2-2
CDR3 protein: CATSSQNPGQGIGIGELFF
CDR3 DNA: TGTGCCACCAGCAGCCAAAACCCGGGACAGGGTATCGGGATCGGGGAGCTGTTTTTT

clone size: once
D gene: .
V gene: TRBV6-5
J gene: TRBJ2-5
CDR3 protein: CASREAGRQETQYF
CDR3 DNA: TGTGCCAGCAGAGAGGCGGGGAGGCAAGAGACCCAGTACTTC